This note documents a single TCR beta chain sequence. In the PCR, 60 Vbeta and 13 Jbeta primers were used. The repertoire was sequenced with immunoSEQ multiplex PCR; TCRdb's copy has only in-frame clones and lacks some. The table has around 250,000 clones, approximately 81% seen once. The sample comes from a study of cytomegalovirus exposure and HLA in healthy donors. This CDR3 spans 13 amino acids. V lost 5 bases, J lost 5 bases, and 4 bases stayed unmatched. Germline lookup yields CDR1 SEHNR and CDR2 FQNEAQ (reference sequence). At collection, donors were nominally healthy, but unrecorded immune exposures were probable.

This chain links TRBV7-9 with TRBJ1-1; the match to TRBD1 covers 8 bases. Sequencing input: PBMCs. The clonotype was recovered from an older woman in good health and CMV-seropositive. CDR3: CASSRQGWTEAFF. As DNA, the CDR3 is TGTGCCAGCAGCCGACAGGGGTGGACTGAAGCTTTCTTT.